This T cell receptor beta chain was recovered during a study of blood T cell repertoires in COVID-19 (dated by TCRdb to the early 2020s). Study-wide context: Samples covering the acute and convalescent phases of COVID-19 were provided by collaborators in the United States, Italy and Spain. Where available, HLA class I and class II types were obtained from metadata supplied by the sample provider rather than from assay-based typing. Sample metadata almost always included a de-identified subject ID, COVID-19 status, age in years and sex. The material from the prospective study consisted of cDNA or gDNA derived from T cells, B-cell-depleted T cells, or PBMCs. Samples came from the ongoing ImmuneRACE study (first 160 participants) plus 1,254 subjects from 6 global collaborators. The dataset comprised deeply sampled blood TCRbeta repertoires from subjects exposed to, actively infected with, or recovered from COVID-19. The repertoires were released in a freely available public database intended as a resource for research on the immune response to SARS-CoV-2.

V loses 0 bases of germline sequence and J loses 12 bases, and the interval between the two ends is 9 bases. Counted from cysteine to phenylalanine, this CDR3 has 12 amino acids. Only the CDR3 region is kept as DNA, spanning 36 bases read in frame from base 1. Here is what the overall study found, with its caveats: How much clinical and demographic metadata was included differed by source and by participant, and the metadata was provided uncurated.

In the case of this clone: What antigen it recognizes has not been identified. Nothing much larger sits one base from this clone, and base qualities are not available.

TCRbeta CDR3 regions were amplified from genomic DNA by means of the immunoSEQ Assay, a bias-controlled multiplex PCR. As for how the authors treated the data: The number of nucleated cells in each sample was estimated by amplification of reference gene primers within the assay. To quantify the absolute abundance of each unique TCRbeta CDR3 rearrangement, sequence reads were collapsed and filtered. For each sample, productive Simpson clonality was calculated as the square root of Simpson's diversity index over productive rearrangements. The table was pulled from immuneACCESS by TCRdb, which kept in-frame rearrangements only. Such tables lose some clones; where checked, under half of the loss comes from unresolved V genes, and the rest has no known cause. V and J calls and clone size are those listed in that table; D and trimming were worked out from the DNA. The sample table records some 250,000 clones; approximately 86% of these occur just once. The ten biggest clones cover about 0.7% of the sample.

Each collaborating institution followed its own protocols to collect whole blood in K2EDTA tubes. For TCRbeta analysis, collaborator samples were shipped as frozen whole blood, as isolated PBMCs, or as DNA extracted from either sample type. Sequencing was carried out using peripheral blood. The V gene is TRBV12-3 or TRBV12-4 and the J gene is TRBJ2-1, with TRBD2 as a weak D call on 5 bases. This TCR was sampled from a human donor in a cohort sampled during active COVID-19. CDR3 region: CASSLAPEGQFF. The bases are TGTGCCAGCAGTTTAGCCCCCGAGGGGCAGTTCTTC.